This TCR beta chain was documented in a study of T cells after yellow fever vaccination. Study-level results: Overlap between CD4 and CD8 compartments was detected for a small share of clonotypes. FACS-sorted repertoires might harbor abundant contaminating clonotypes from the bulk population.

This clonotype has a handful of counts. The antigen is not known. The junction had 14 bases not matched to a gene; V was cut back by 9 bases and J by 3 bases. Germline values: CDR1 MNHEY, CDR2 SVGEGT. This CDR3 has 15 residues. TCRdb redid the calling of the 5' RACE reads with MiXCR, one entry per CDR3 protein. The sample includes around 310,000 distinct CDR3 sequences, roughly 4.3% of them seen just once. This material consisted of PBMCs, taken 5 days after the yellow fever booster vaccination. This clonotype was obtained from a man aged 18 to 35 who received the YFV17D yellow fever vaccine. The rearrangement uses TRBV6-2 or TRBV6-3 and TRBJ2-7, with 7 bases lining up with TRBD1. The CDR3 reads CASLQHRDRLYEQYF. The CDR3 nucleotides read TGTGCCAGTCTTCAACACCGGGACAGACTCTACGAGCAGTACTTC.